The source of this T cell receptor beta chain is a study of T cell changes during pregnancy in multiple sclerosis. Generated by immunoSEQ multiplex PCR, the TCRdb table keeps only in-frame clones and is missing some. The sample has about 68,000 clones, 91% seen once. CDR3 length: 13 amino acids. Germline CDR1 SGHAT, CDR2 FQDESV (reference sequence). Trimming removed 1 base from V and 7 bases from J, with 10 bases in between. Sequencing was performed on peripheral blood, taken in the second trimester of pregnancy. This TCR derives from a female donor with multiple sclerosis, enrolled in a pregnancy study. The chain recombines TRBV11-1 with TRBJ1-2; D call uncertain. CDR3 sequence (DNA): TGTGCCAGCAGCTTAGAGAGACACAGTGGCTACACCTTC. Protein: CASSLERHSGYTF.